This T cell receptor (beta chain) was identified in a study of blood T cells in healthy people across ages. Overall study: Template-switching capture recovered about one barcoded beta molecule per two T cells.

Study outcomes and limitations: Because sorting was not performed, PBMCs prevented conclusive naive versus antigen-experienced comparison.

Together with a sample-barcoded 5' primer, a J-beta primer mix was included in a second PCR lasting roughly 7 to 11 cycles. Template switching added a 12-random-nucleotide identifier to every cDNA molecule. MiXCR, run by TCRdb on the 5' RACE reads, gives a single entry per CDR3 protein. The sample has around 1.5 million distinct CDR3 sequences, about 32% seen once. This clonotype was seen ten or more times. Antigen specificity is unknown. V was cut by 2 bases and J by 2 bases, with 13 bases left in between. This CDR3 comprises 15 residues. Germline loops: CDR1 MNHNY, CDR2 SVGAGI (reference sequence). Every sample had a minimum of 6 million PBMCs isolated.

Sequencing used blood. The rearrangement links TRBV6-6 to TRBJ2-7; a weak D match, TRBD1 (5 bases). This clonotype was sampled from a woman under 40 in good health. The CDR3 loop reads CASSYTPQGTYEQYF. CDR3 bases: TGTGCCAGCAGTTACACCCCCCAGGGCACCTACGAGCAGTACTTC.